The clone carrying this TCR beta chain was counted many times. Its cognate antigen is unknown. This sample is drawn from a study of T-cell memory formation after mild COVID-19. Study conclusions and caveats: Contracting CD4+ clones lay largely in CM and EM, with CD8+ ones residing in EMRA.

Germline trimming cut 3 bases from V and 8 bases from J; bases unmatched to any gene: 4. Germline-derived CDR1 and CDR2 are LGHNT and FRNRAP. The CDR3 is made up of 13 amino acids. cDNA libraries for TCR alpha and TCR beta, carrying sample barcodes and UMIs, came from 5'RACE with constant-segment primers. From the 5' RACE reads, TCRdb called clonotypes with MiXCR, one entry per CDR3 protein. The sample has approximately 390,000 distinct CDR3 sequences, more than 15% seen once. Input material: PBMCs or a T cell subset sorted from them (not recorded which). The sequence came from a man aged 18 to 29 who had mild COVID-19 (a few samples of this study predate the infection). Cell type and time point are not known. V gene TRBV12-5 combines with J gene TRBJ2-1, with 7 nucleotides matching TRBD1. The CDR3 DNA is TGTGCTAGTGGTTTCTGGACAGGTCATGAGCAGTTCTTC. It is translated as CASGFWTGHEQFF.